Following are 29 T cell receptor beta chains from one sample sequenced in a study of T-cell reconstitution after alpha-beta-depleted transplantation in children. Preparation of the TCRbeta library was carried out with unique molecular identifiers. TCRdb processed the PCR reads anew with MiXCR; each CDR3 protein has one entry. This sample has 500,000 to 600,000 distinct CDR3 sequences, with roughly 27% found just once. The sequencing used PBMCs, collected before TCRalphabeta/CD19-depleted stem cell transplant. The origin of the receptors is a boy under two years old with Wiskott-Aldrich syndrome, due to receive a stem cell transplant.

The chain uses TRBV5-1 and TRBJ2-7, with 8 bases identical to TRBD1. This CDR3 is built from 13 residues. The J segment lost 6 bases and the V segment lost 3 bases, leaving 5 bases of the junction unmatched. Per germline, CDR1 SGHRS and CDR2 YFSETQ. CDR3 protein: CASSSQGEAEQYF. CDR3 nucleotide sequence: TGCGCCAGCAGCTCACAGGGGGAAGCCGAGCAGTACTTC.

The chain combines TRBV7-2 with TRBJ2-3; D is uncertain. The CDR3 covers 13 residues. The germline V and J ends were trimmed by 4 bases and 2 bases, with 7 bases remaining between them. Germline CDR1 is SGHTA and CDR2 is FQGNSA. CDR3 loop: CASSSHPTDTQYF. Here the CDR3 DNA reads TGTGCCAGCAGCTCCCATCCCACAGATACGCAGTATTTT.

This clonotype has at least ten counts. V gene TRBV5-1 combines with J gene TRBJ2-3, with D uncertain. The CDR3 is 12 residues long. In germline, CDR1 is SGHRS, CDR2 YFSETQ. Trimming took 1 base from V and 4 from J, leaving 4 bases between them. CDR3 protein: CASSLQSDTQYF. In DNA, the CDR3 is TGCGCCAGCAGCTTGCAGTCAGATACGCAGTATTTT.

This clonotype was observed a single time. This sequence joins TRBV30 and TRBJ2-7; a weak D match, TRBD1 (5 bases). The germline gives CDR1 GTSNPN, CDR2 SVGIG (reference sequence). V lost 0 bases and J lost 3, with 9 bases in between. The CDR3 totals 13 residues. The CDR3 loop reads CAWSVRQLYEQYF. The CDR3 nucleotides are TGTGCCTGGAGTGTAAGACAGCTCTACGAGCAGTACTTC. The whole variable domain, filled in from reference TRBV30 and TRBJ2-7, reads SQTIHQWPATLVQPVGSPLSLECTVEGTSNPNLYWYRQAAGRGLQLLFYSVGIGQISSEVPQNLSASRPQDRQFILSSKKLLLSDSGFYLCAWSVRQLYEQYFGPGTRLTVT.

There are a few counts of this clonotype. This sequence joins TRBV20-1 and TRBJ2-1; D is unclear. This CDR3 region has 13 residues. V dropped 1 base and J dropped 2 bases, with 6 bases sitting between them. Germline V lookup: CDR1 DFQATT, CDR2 SNEGSKA (reference sequence). CDR3 bases: TGCAGTGCTAGAGGGGTCCCCTACAATGAGCAGTTCTTC. This codes for CSARGVPYNEQFF.

This clonotype showed up just a few times. This sequence joins TRBV2 and TRBJ2-1; 12 nucleotides agree with TRBD2. After removal of 6 bases from V and 4 bases from J, the junction contained 7 bases not matched to a gene. Germline values: CDR1 SNHLY, CDR2 FYNNEI. CDR3 length equals 16 residues. In nucleotides, the CDR3 is TGTGCCAGCAGCACGACTAGCGGGAGTCAGTACAATGAGCAGTTCTTC. Translated, it gives CASSTTSGSQYNEQFF.

This chain uses TRBV24-1 with TRBJ2-3; tentatively, D is TRBD1 or TRBD2 (5 bases each). Between the trimmed V and J ends, which lost 3 bases and 0 bases, there was a span of 9 bases. There are 15 residues in the CDR3. Germline CDR1 and CDR2: KGHDR and SFDVKD. CDR3 bases: TGTGCCACCAGTGATCACCGGGACAGCACAGATACGCAGTATTTT. Translating it yields CATSDHRDSTDTQYF.

The chain recombines TRBV6-5 with TRBJ2-1; D is unresolved. The CDR3 consists of 14 residues. V gave up 0 bases and J gave up 3 bases, with 6 bases separating them. CDR1 is MNHEY, CDR2 SVGAGI, per germline. The CDR3 DNA reads as TGTGCCAGCAGTTACTCATGGGACTACAATGAGCAGTTCTTC. Its translation is CASSYSWDYNEQFF.

This clonotype has more than one count but fewer than ten. V usage is TRBV29-1 and J usage is TRBJ2-1, with D hard to call. V was clipped by 5 bases and J by 8 bases, with 10 bases between them. CDR1 SQVTM and CDR2 ANQGSEA come from the germline V gene. There are 11 residues in the CDR3. Here the CDR3 DNA reads TGCAGCGTTCCGGTAGAAGATGAGCAGTTCTTC. The encoded protein is CSVPVEDEQFF.

This clonotype was seen a handful of times. CDR3 DNA sequence: TGTGCCAGCAGCGTAGAGGGGACAGCAAGAACCGGGGAGCTGTTTTTT. As protein: CASSVEGTARTGELFF. This chain connects TRBV9 to TRBJ2-2, with 7 bases lining up with TRBD1. J lost 5 bases, V lost 0 bases, and 7 bases had no gene match. Looked up from germline, CDR1 is SGDLS and CDR2 is YYNGEE. The CDR3 length is 16 residues.

The sample holds a few counts of this clonotype. The rearrangement uses TRBV12-3 or TRBV12-4 and TRBJ2-7; TRBD2 aligns across 12 bases. The CDR3 covers 16 residues. V lost 1 base, J lost 3 bases, and 4 bases stayed unmatched. The CDR3 nucleotides are TGTGCCAGCAGTTTAGGAGGACTAGCGGGAATCTACGAGCAGTACTTC. The encoded protein is CASSLGGLAGIYEQYF.

The sample holds a few counts of this clonotype. J is TRBJ2-1 and V is TRBV11-1, with 12 bases that match TRBD2. The J segment lost 0 bases and the V segment lost 4 bases, leaving 10 bases of the junction unmatched. The germline gives CDR1 SGHAT, CDR2 FQDESV (reference sequence). This CDR3 region has 19 residues. The CDR3 sequence is CASSSPGLAGIYSYNEQFF. The DNA of the CDR3 is TGTGCCAGCAGCTCCCCGGGACTAGCGGGTATTTACTCCTACAATGAGCAGTTCTTC.

Only a few counts were recorded for this clonotype. This rearrangement joins TRBV20-1 to TRBJ2-4, with TRBD2 identical over 8 bases. Germline V gene data show CDR1 as DFQATT and CDR2 as SNEGSKA (reference sequence). The junction had 10 bases not matched to a gene; V was cut back by 3 bases and J by 3 bases. CDR3 size: 16 residues. The CDR3 sequence is CSARTTGLGSKNIQYF. The CDR3 bases are TGCAGTGCTAGGACGACGGGACTAGGGAGCAAAAACATTCAGTACTTC.

The chain joins TRBV5-1 to TRBJ1-1, with 7 positions matching TRBD1. Trimming took 3 bases from V and 1 from J; bases not matched to a gene: 6. This CDR3 is built from 15 residues. Germline V lookup: CDR1 SGHRS, CDR2 YFSETQ. The CDR3: CASSSGQRENTEAFF. The CDR3 region has the DNA TGCGCCAGCAGCTCGGGACAGCGGGAGAACACTGAAGCTTTCTTT.

This CDR3 reads CASSLGIEQFF. DNA for the CDR3: TGTGCCAGCAGTTTAGGTATTGAGCAGTTCTTC. The chain carries TRBV12-3 or TRBV12-4 and TRBJ2-1; no clear D gene. V was clipped by 1 base and J by 9 bases, with 4 bases between them. The CDR3 extends over 11 amino acids.

The sample holds a few counts of this clonotype. The chain has TRBV30 and TRBJ2-5; TRBD2 matches 9 bases. V trimming: 0 bases; J trimming: 5 bases; junction bases outside the gene matches: 7. The length of the CDR3 is 15 residues. Looked up from germline, CDR1 is GTSNPN and CDR2 is SVGIG (reference sequence). The CDR3, as DNA: TGTGCCTGGAGTGTACTTGCGGGAGGGCCCGAGACCCAGTACTTC. Translation: CAWSVLAGGPETQYF.

The chain combines TRBV12-3 or TRBV12-4 with TRBJ2-2; 8 bases are shared with TRBD2. The CDR3 has 16 amino acids. With 2 bases clipped from V and 6 bases from J, the junction kept 8 bases outside the gene matches. The CDR3 reads CASSLYLGRVPGELFF. In DNA form, the CDR3 reads TGTGCCAGCAGTTTATATCTCGGGAGGGTTCCCGGGGAGCTGTTTTTT.

The rearrangement links TRBV5-1 to TRBJ2-1; D perhaps matches TRBD2 (6 bases). Germline CDR1 SGHRS, CDR2 YFSETQ. The CDR3 consists of 15 residues. Trimming pared 7 bases from V and 4 bases from J, leaving 18 bases between. As DNA, the CDR3 is TGCGCCAGCTCGGCGGGAAGGGGCTTATACAATGAGCAGTTCTTC. It is translated as CASSAGRGLYNEQFF.

This clonotype occurred a few times. The chain combines TRBV9 with TRBJ2-1, with 8 bases lining up with TRBD2. Losses at the gene ends were 4 bases for V and 8 bases for J; bases not matched to a gene: 11. Germline CDR1 is SGDLS and CDR2 is YYNGEE. The CDR3 runs to 15 residues. The CDR3 DNA reads as TGTGCCAGCAGCTTAGGACTAGCCTGGTTCGATGAGCAGTTCTTC. Amino acid sequence: CASSLGLAWFDEQFF.

This rearrangement joins TRBV5-1 to TRBJ2-7; 10 nucleotides agree with TRBD2. Germline V gives CDR1 SGHRS, CDR2 YFSETQ. The V segment lost 4 bases and the J segment 5 bases; nucleotides outside the gene matches: 9. The CDR3 covers 15 residues. The chain's CDR3 is CASSTLSGRQDEQYF. The CDR3 DNA reads as TGCGCCAGCAGCACCCTTAGCGGGAGGCAAGACGAGCAGTACTTC.

This clonotype has just a few counts. The chain carries TRBV20-1 and TRBJ2-1, with TRBD2 identical over 11 bases. The CDR3 runs 16 residues. The germline gives CDR1 DFQATT, CDR2 SNEGSKA (reference sequence). Unmatched junction bases numbered 7, after V lost 1 base and J lost 5 bases. CDR3 sequence: CSARVGTSGKHNEQFF. The CDR3 nucleotides read TGCAGTGCTAGAGTGGGGACTAGCGGAAAACACAATGAGCAGTTCTTC.

The chain uses TRBV20-1 and TRBJ2-5, with D tentatively TRBD2 (6 bases). The length of the CDR3 is 11 residues. V lost 3 bases to trimming and J lost 5 bases, with 7 bases between them. Per germline, CDR1 DFQATT and CDR2 SNEGSKA (reference sequence). The CDR3 here is CSASGSETQYF. The CDR3 coding sequence is TGCAGTGCTAGCGGGAGTGAGACCCAGTACTTC.

The table lists this clonotype with a few counts. The chain carries TRBV6-1 and TRBJ2-5, with D perhaps matching TRBD2 (6 bases). From germline, CDR1 is MNHNS and CDR2 SASEGT. Trimming took off 3 bases at V and 5 bases at J, with 10 bases between the two ends. The CDR3 length is 13 residues. CDR3 sequence: CASSEGLLETQYF. CDR3 coding DNA: TGTGCCAGCAGTGAGGGACTGCTGGAGACCCAGTACTTC.

CDR3 sequence reads: CASSQAEREVDTQYF. CDR3 bases: TGTGCCAGCAGCCAAGCCGAGCGGGAGGTAGATACGCAGTATTTT. The V and J genes are TRBV4-2 and TRBJ2-3; 9 positions agree with TRBD2. Trimming at V came to 1 base and at J to 5 bases, leaving 4 bases not matched to a gene. This CDR3 is 15 amino acids long. Germline V gene lookup returns CDR1 LGHNA and CDR2 YNFKEQ.

Only a few counts were recorded for this clonotype. The rearrangement uses TRBV5-5 and TRBJ2-2; D is unclear. The CDR3 is 16 amino acids. Trimming cost V 4 bases and J 2 bases, with 15 bases left between them. The V gene's germline CDR1 is SGHKS and CDR2 YYEKEE (reference sequence). The CDR3 DNA reads TGTGCCAGCAGCCAGTTAGGGTTCGATAACACCGGGGAGCTGTTTTTT. It codes for CASSQLGFDNTGELFF. Complete variable domain (other parts from reference TRBV5-5 and TRBJ2-2): DAGVTQSPTHLIKTRGQQVTLRCSPISGHKSVSWYQQVLGQGPQFIFQYYEKEERGRGNFPDRFSARQFPNYSSELNVNALLLGDSALYLCASSQLGFDNTGELFFGEGSRLTVL.

V gene TRBV12-3 or TRBV12-4 combines with J gene TRBJ2-1; 9 bases fit TRBD2. The ends lost 1 base at V and 4 bases at J; junction bases unmatched: 8. CDR3 size: 17 residues. CDR3 loop: CASSLVGLALTYNEQFF. The CDR3 DNA is TGTGCCAGCAGTTTAGTGGGACTAGCCCTCACTTACAATGAGCAGTTCTTC.

This clonotype has a handful of counts. The CDR3 here is CSVGGLYQFF. DNA of the CDR3: TGCAGCGTTGGGGGGCTTTACCAGTTCTTC. The rearrangement links TRBV29-1 to TRBJ2-1; possibly TRBD1 for D (6 bases). Germline V gene sequence: CDR1 SQVTM, CDR2 ANQGSEA. Trimming pared 4 bases from V and 13 bases from J, leaving 11 bases between. The CDR3 has 10 amino acids.

The chain combines TRBV9 with TRBJ1-4; D is ambiguous. Trimming removed 0 bases at V and 5 bases at J, with 8 bases between. The CDR3 is 14 amino acids. CDR1 SGDLS and CDR2 YYNGEE come from the germline V gene. The CDR3 protein is CASSVGGKNEKLFF. Here the CDR3 DNA reads TGTGCCAGCAGCGTAGGGGGAAAAAATGAAAAACTGTTTTTT.

This clonotype was seen once. The rearrangement uses TRBV5-1 and TRBJ2-1, with 10 bases identical to TRBD2. This CDR3 has 16 amino acids. J lost 9 bases, V lost 2 bases, and 11 bases had no gene match. CDR1 SGHRS and CDR2 YFSETQ come from the germline V gene. CDR3 region: CASSFGRLAGVGEQFF. The CDR3 DNA follows: TGCGCCAGCAGCTTTGGTAGGCTAGCGGGAGTTGGTGAGCAGTTCTTC.